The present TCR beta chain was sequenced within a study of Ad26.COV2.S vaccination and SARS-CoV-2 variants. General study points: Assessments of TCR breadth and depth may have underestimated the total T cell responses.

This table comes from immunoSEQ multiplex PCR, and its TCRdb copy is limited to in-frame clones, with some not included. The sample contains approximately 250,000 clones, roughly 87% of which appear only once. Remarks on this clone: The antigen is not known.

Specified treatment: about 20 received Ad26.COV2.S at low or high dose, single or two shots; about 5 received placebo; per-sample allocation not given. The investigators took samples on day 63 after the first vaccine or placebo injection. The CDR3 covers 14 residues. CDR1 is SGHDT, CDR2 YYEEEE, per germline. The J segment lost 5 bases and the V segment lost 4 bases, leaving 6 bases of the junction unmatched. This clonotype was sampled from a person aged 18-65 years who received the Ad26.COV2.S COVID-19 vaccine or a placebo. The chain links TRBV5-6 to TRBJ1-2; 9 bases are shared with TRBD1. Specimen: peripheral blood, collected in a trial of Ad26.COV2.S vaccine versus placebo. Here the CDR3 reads CASSDTGGAYGYTF. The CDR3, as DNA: TGTGCCAGCAGCGACACAGGGGGCGCTTATGGCTACACCTTC.